This section outlines one TCR beta chain sequence together with its context. No antigen is known for it. Genomic DNA constituted the template upon which TCR beta VDJ and CDR3 profiling was performed. Using its own MiXCR run on the reads, TCRdb lists one record per CDR3 protein. The sample yields roughly 80,000 distinct CDR3 sequences, 40% to 50% seen once. The sample is drawn from a study of CD8+CD57+ T cells in acquired aplastic anemia. The wider study: Average DNA yield from sorted CD4+ and CD8+ cells was about 2.9 ug. Healthy donors averaged approximately 11 million reads for CD4+ cells.

The CDR3 loop spans 15 amino acids. Germline CDR1 reads GTSNPN; CDR2 reads SVGIG (reference sequence). Trimming took off 2 bases at V and 0 bases at J, with 11 bases between the two ends. Overall study results and limits: It was found that about 31 CD8+ CDR3 sequences were shared between patients and controls. For CD8+ Simpson's diversity, patients and controls showed no significant difference.

The specimen sequenced was sorted CD4+, CD8+, or CD8+CD57+ T cells (not recorded which) from PBMCs. This sequence was found in a human donor in good health, serving as a control. The chain joins TRBV30 to TRBJ2-1; D may be TRBD2 (6 bases). CDR3 coding DNA: TGTGCCTGGAGTTCCCTAGCGCCCTCCTACAATGAGCAGTTCTTC. Its translation: CAWSSLAPSYNEQFF.